These T cell receptor beta chains were read from a single sample in a study of cytomegalovirus exposure and HLA in healthy donors. The data were produced by immunoSEQ multiplex PCR, yet TCRdb's version contains in-frame clones alone and is incomplete. In the table there are some 140,000 clones, about 84% of which are singletons. The sample consisted of PBMCs. These receptors were collected from a woman aged 40-49 years in good health and CMV-seropositive. Both conserved end residues are part of each CDR3. The D gene is left open where the match is weak. Not every row has a clone size; where given, it reads once, few, many or a size class.

clone_size	d_call	v_call	j_call	cdr3_nt	cdr3_aa
NA	NA	TRBV19	TRBJ2-2	TGTGCCAGTAGTATGAGAACAGGGTGGGGGGAGCTGTTTTTT	CASSMRTGWGELFF
NA	NA	TRBV6-1	TRBJ1-5	TGTGCCAGCAGTGAAGTGAGTCGGACGGGGACCCAGCATTTT	CASSEVSRTGTQHF
NA	TRBD2	TRBV11-3	TRBJ2-5	TGTGCCAGCAGTCGCGCCGGGACTAGCATAGAGACCCAGTACTTC	CASSRAGTSIETQYF
NA	NA	TRBV28	TRBJ2-1	TGTGCCAGCAGTTTAGGTGGGTGGGAGTACAATGAGCAGTTCTTC	CASSLGGWEYNEQFF
NA	TRBD1	TRBV5-1	TRBJ1-1	TGCGCCAGCAAACGGACAGGGGAGTTCCCTGAAGCTTTCTTT	CASKRTGEFPEAFF
NA	TRBD1	TRBV19	TRBJ2-5	TGTGCCAGTAGTATAGCGGGACAGGGGACGCGAGAGACCCAGTACTTC	CASSIAGQGTRETQYF
once	NA	TRBV29-1	TRBJ2-7	TGCAGCGTTGAAGTGTCATCGGGACTCCTGACCTACGAGCAGTACTTC	CSVEVSSGLLTYEQYF
few	NA	TRBV29-1	TRBJ2-1	TGCAGCGTTGAGGGGGGCAATGAGCAGTTCTTC	CSVEGGNEQFF
NA	NA	TRBV29-1	TRBJ2-7	TGCAGCGTGACCGGGACTCAGAGCTCCTACGAGCAGTACTTC	CSVTGTQSSYEQYF
NA	NA	TRBV6-6	TRBJ1-2	TGTGCCAGCAGTTACGGGGAGAACTATGGCTACACCTTC	CASSYGENYGYTF
few	NA	TRBV5-1	TRBJ2-7	TGCGCCAGCAGCCTACCCCCGGGTAACTCCTACGAGCAGTACTTC	CASSLPPGNSYEQYF
NA	NA	TRBV30	TRBJ1-2	TGTGCCTGGACTCGAGGACAGAACTATGGCTACACCTTC	CAWTRGQNYGYTF
NA	TRBD2	TRBV9	TRBJ2-2	TGTGCCAGCAGCCCCACGAGCGGGGCCACCGGGGAGCTGTTTTTT	CASSPTSGATGELFF
once	NA	TRBV4-1	TRBJ2-1	TGCGCCAGCAGCCGCGAAGACGGGTACAATGAGCAGTTCTTC	CASSREDGYNEQFF